This T cell receptor (beta chain) was recovered during a study of identical twins. Trimming shortened V by 5 bases and J by 3 bases, and 10 bases separated the two germline ends. This CDR3 spans 13 amino acids. Germline CDR1 and CDR2: SQVTM and ANQGSEA. Study-level points and caveats: Fewer insertions marked abundant cord blood beta clonotypes; young adult naive trended weakly, memory not at all.

With regard to this clonotype: What it binds is unknown.

TCRdb ran MiXCR on the 5' RACE reads and lists one entry per CDR3 protein. The table shows 400,000 to 650,000 distinct CDR3 sequences, with about 20% occurring only once. The sample was also reused in another study, on T cells expressing NK-cell markers. That paper notes: Sequencing covered eight donors, seven HCMV-seropositive and one seronegative. Each of six donors carried dominant NKG2C+ clonotypes accounting for about 1.0-7.5% of CD8+ T cells. Several donors' CD3+CD56-NKG2C+ cells were dominated by the same clonotypes.

The gene calls are TRBV29-1 and TRBJ2-2; unclear D gene. The sequence derives from a woman in her late teens or twenties in good health. The sequencing sample was made of CD4+ T cells sorted from blood. The CDR3 region is CSVCQSDTGELFF. The CDR3 region has the DNA TGCAGCGTTTGCCAAAGTGACACCGGGGAGCTGTTTTTT.